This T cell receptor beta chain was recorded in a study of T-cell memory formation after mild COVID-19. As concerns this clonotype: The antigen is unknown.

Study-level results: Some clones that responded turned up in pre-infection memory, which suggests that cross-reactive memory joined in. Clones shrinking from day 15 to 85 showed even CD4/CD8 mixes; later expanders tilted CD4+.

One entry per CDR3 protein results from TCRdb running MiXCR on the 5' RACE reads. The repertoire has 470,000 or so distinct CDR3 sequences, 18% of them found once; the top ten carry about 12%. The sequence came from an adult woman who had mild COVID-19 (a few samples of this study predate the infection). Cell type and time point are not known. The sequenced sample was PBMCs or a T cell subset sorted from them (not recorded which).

CDR3: CASSPGLAVYNEQFF. DNA of the CDR3: TGTGCCAGCAGCCCGGGACTAGCGGTTTACAATGAGCAGTTCTTC. The J gene is TRBJ2-1, the V gene TRBV2; the match to TRBD2 covers 11 bases. CDR3 size: 15 residues. Germline trimming cut 6 bases from V and 4 bases from J; bases unmatched to any gene: 5. Germline V lookup: CDR1 SNHLY, CDR2 FYNNEI.